This T cell receptor beta chain was recorded in a study of cytomegalovirus exposure and HLA in healthy donors. As for the study in general: Roughly 86 million unique TCRs from HLA-typed donors made up an early data release.

The PCR employed 60 Vbeta primers together with 13 Jbeta primers. The method was immunoSEQ multiplex PCR; TCRdb's version includes in-frame clones alone and lacks a portion of them. Counted here are a few hundred thousand clones, 83% occurring once; the ten biggest clones make up approximately 1.5%. A word on this clone: The antigen is not known. One end of the junction does not line up with germline, which may come from a read error.

Findings and caveats of the study: Donors belonging to an Asian-associated ancestry cluster reportedly showed fewer N-insertions in productive TCRs than the approximately 670-donor mean, according to what a later analysis found.

The source is a girl aged 5-17 years in good health and CMV-seronegative. Sequencing input: PBMCs.

CDR3 DNA sequence: TGTTCCAGCAGCTTAGACGGGGGCTATGGCTACACCTTC. Translating gives CSSSLDGGYGYTF. J is TRBJ1-2 and V is TRBV7-9, with D possibly TRBD1 on 5 matching bases. The CDR3 totals 13 residues. The V gene's germline CDR1 is SEHNR and CDR2 FQNEAQ (reference sequence).